What follows are 15 T cell receptor beta chains derived from one specimen sequenced in a study of CD8+ T cells in alopecia areata. RNA extraction and reverse transcription yielded cDNA as sequencing template. TCRdb keeps only in-frame clones here, not all; method: immunoSEQ multiplex PCR. In the table there are over 80,000 clones, roughly two fifths of which are singletons. Treatment reported: oral pan-JAK inhibitor, 5-10 mg twice daily. The sample in question was CD8+ T cells sorted from blood, obtained at week 24, from a patient treated with tofacitinib. These receptors were collected from a human donor with alopecia areata.

The chain has TRBV5-1 and TRBJ2-3; D not certain. This CDR3 has 17 residues. Per the germline V gene, CDR1 is SGHRS and CDR2 is YFSETQ. V lost 1 base and J 0 bases, leaving 15 bases between the germline ends. The CDR3 spells CASSLRSPEMSTDTQYF. The CDR3 DNA is TGCGCCAGCAGCTTGAGGTCACCCGAAATGAGCACAGATACGCAGTATTTT.

This clone was observed a few times. This chain connects TRBV9 to TRBJ2-6; 9 nucleotides align to TRBD1. V shed 3 bases, J shed 0 bases, and the junction held 4 bases outside the gene matches. Looked up from germline, CDR1 is SGDLS and CDR2 is YYNGEE. CDR3 size: 17 residues. The CDR3 region has the DNA TGTGCCAGCAGCGCCGGGACAGGGAACTCTGGGGCCAACGTCCTGACTTTC. Its translation: CASSAGTGNSGANVLTF.

A few counts support this clone. The CDR3: CASSPPAYEQYF. CDR3 sequence (DNA): TGTGCCAGCAGCCCTCCAGCGTACGAGCAGTACTTC. The chain joins TRBV7-2 to TRBJ2-7; D gene ambiguous. Germline CDR1 and CDR2: SGHTA and FQGNSA. The V and J ends lost 5 bases and 4 bases respectively, with 9 bases between them. There are 12 residues in the CDR3.

The rearrangement joins TRBV27 to TRBJ1-1, with D maybe TRBD1 (5 bases). Germline CDR1 MNHEY, CDR2 SMNVEV (reference sequence). This CDR3 contains 13 residues. Trimming removed 3 bases at V and 7 bases at J, with 12 bases between. In nucleotides, the CDR3 is TGTGCCAGCAGTTTTGGGTCACAGGTTGAAGCTTTCTTT. It codes for CASSFGSQVEAFF.

This sequence joins TRBV5-1 and TRBJ2-2, with 8 bases that match TRBD1. The V gene's germline CDR1 is SGHRS and CDR2 YFSETQ. The CDR3 loop spans 17 amino acids. V was clipped by 2 bases and J by 7 bases; unmatched bases: 13. CDR3 protein: CASSFRDRTTSGGELFF. DNA of the CDR3: TGCGCCAGCAGCTTCCGGGACAGGACTACCTCGGGCGGGGAGCTGTTTTTT. The entire variable domain, with the rest obtained from reference TRBV5-1 and TRBJ2-2, is as follows: KAGVTQTPRYLIKTRGQQVTLSCSPISGHRSVSWYQQTPGQGLQFLFEYFSETQRNKGNFPGRFSGRQFSNSRSEMNVSTLELGDSALYLCASSFRDRTTSGGELFFGEGSRLTVL.

CDR3 DNA: TGTGCCAGCAGCACAGGCAACACTGAAGCTTTCTTT. Amino acids: CASSTGNTEAFF. The rearrangement joins TRBV11-2 to TRBJ1-1; a possible D gene is TRBD1 (5 bases). Between the trimmed V and J ends, which lost 5 bases and 2 bases, there was a span of 6 bases. The CDR3 covers 12 residues. Per germline, CDR1 SGHAT and CDR2 FQNNGV.

This sequence joins TRBV25-1 and TRBJ1-2, with a possible D match to TRBD1 (5 bases). The V gene lost 3 bases and the J gene lost 4 bases, with 12 bases spanning the gap. Germline V gives CDR1 MGHDK, CDR2 SYGVNS. The CDR3 length is 14 residues. The CDR3 nucleotides are TGTGCCAGCAGTGACGCCGGGACCCTCTATGGCTACACCTTC. It specifies CASSDAGTLYGYTF.

In this sample, this clone turned up a few times. The same CDR3 also results from other DNA sequences found in this sample. The rearrangement links TRBV7-9 to TRBJ2-7; D not resolved. Trimming left V 1 base short and J 4 bases short, with 5 bases between. The CDR3 runs 12 residues. The V gene's germline CDR1 is SEHNR and CDR2 FQNEAQ (reference sequence). The DNA of the CDR3 is TGTGCCAGCAGCTTAGGGGATTACGAGCAGTACTTC. Protein: CASSLGDYEQYF.

V usage is TRBV7-2 and J usage is TRBJ1-2; possible D gene TRBD1, 5 bases. V was clipped by 8 bases and J by 8 bases, with 21 bases between them. The germline CDR1 and CDR2 sequences are SGHTA and FQGNSA. There are 14 residues in the CDR3. Here the CDR3 DNA reads TGTGCCAGCCACCCGGGGCTGGACGTACGGGGCTACACCTTC. It encodes CASHPGLDVRGYTF.

The genes are TRBV29-1 and TRBJ2-5; TRBD2 aligns across 8 bases. CDR1 and CDR2 from the germline V gene are SQVTM and ANQGSEA. With 7 bases clipped from V and 5 bases from J, the junction kept 9 bases outside the gene matches. The CDR3 is made up of 13 amino acids. CDR3 protein: CSAGGGRVETQYF. DNA of the CDR3: TGCAGCGCCGGCGGGGGGCGGGTGGAGACCCAGTACTTC.

This clone has just a few counts. The chain recombines TRBV5-1 with TRBJ2-1; TRBD2 agrees at 10 bases. Trimming took 2 bases from V and 8 from J; bases not matched to a gene: 7. The CDR3 is 15 residues long. The germline CDR1 and CDR2 sequences are SGHRS and YFSETQ. This chain's CDR3 is CASSLSGRAPDEQFF. The CDR3 bases are TGCGCCAGCAGCTTAAGCGGGAGGGCCCCGGATGAGCAGTTCTTC.

CDR3 protein: CASSSGDGPDRYQETQYF. The CDR3 nucleotides read TGCGCCAGCAGCTCAGGGGACGGACCCGACCGATACCAAGAGACCCAGTACTTC. The rearrangement uses TRBV5-1 and TRBJ2-5, with D possibly matching TRBD1 (6 bases). V dropped 3 bases and J dropped 0 bases, with 21 bases sitting between them. CDR1 is SGHRS, CDR2 YFSETQ, per germline. The CDR3 runs to 18 residues.

This clone has just a few counts. The J gene is TRBJ2-7, the V gene TRBV7-9, with 7 bases aligning to TRBD2. The ends lost 4 bases at V and 3 bases at J; junction bases unmatched: 12. Germline loops: CDR1 SEHNR, CDR2 FQNEAQ (reference sequence). The CDR3 is made up of 16 amino acids. The CDR3 loop reads CASSSTLAGDVYEQYF. The CDR3 DNA is TGTGCCAGCAGCTCCACGCTGGCGGGAGATGTCTACGAGCAGTACTTC.

The chain combines TRBV7-9 with TRBJ2-3; D is perhaps TRBD2 (5 bases). Germline V CDR1 and CDR2: SEHNR, FQNEAQ (reference sequence). This CDR3 is built from 16 residues. Trimming pared 4 bases from V and 2 bases from J, leaving 16 bases between. CDR3 coding DNA: TGTGCCAGCAGCTACCCCCCCAGCGGATCCACAGATACGCAGTATTTT. Translated, it gives CASSYPPSGSTDTQYF.

This clone occurred a few times. The V and J genes are TRBV5-1 and TRBJ1-1; possible D gene TRBD1, 6 bases. Per the germline V gene, CDR1 is SGHRS and CDR2 is YFSETQ. The V gene lost 4 bases and the J gene lost 6 bases, with 16 bases spanning the gap. The CDR3 consists of 14 residues. CDR3 in DNA: TGCGCCAGCAGCCCGGGGAACAGGGCCCCTGAAGCTTTCTTT. Encoded protein: CASSPGNRAPEAFF.